This TCR beta chain was sequenced in a study of control samples from healthy donors and cancer patients. Sequenced by immunoSEQ multiplex PCR; TCRdb stores in-frame clones only, minus some. The data show roughly 180,000 clones, about 91% seen once. V was shortened by 10 bases and J by 4 bases, with 13 bases between the two germline ends. Germline-derived CDR1 and CDR2 are LGHDT and YNNKEL (reference sequence). CDR3 size: 13 residues. This TCR was sampled from a woman aged 40-49 years in good health. Sequencing used blood. The genes are TRBV3-1 (or the pseudogene TRBV3-2) and TRBJ2-2; D is perhaps TRBD2 (5 bases). The CDR3 protein is CATRPRATGELFF. CDR3 in DNA: TGTGCCACCAGGCCGCGGGCCACCGGGGAGCTGTTTTTT.